A selection of T cell receptor beta chains follows, all from one sample in a study of cytomegalovirus exposure and HLA in healthy donors. Only in-frame clones appear in the TCRdb table, and some are missing; sequencing was by immunoSEQ multiplex PCR. This sample has around 78,000 clones; 80% occur once, and the top ten carry 1.1%. Sequences were obtained from PBMCs. These receptors all come from a male donor in good health and CMV-seronegative. CDR3s include the opening cysteine and the closing phenylalanine or tryptophan. The D gene is left open where the match is weak. Clone size is shown for a subset of rows, as once, few, many or a class of expanded clone.

D: -
size: once
J: TRBJ2-7
V: TRBV11-3
DNA: TGTGCCAGCAGCTTAGAAGGGAGCTCCTACGAGCAGTACTTC
CDR3: CASSLEGSSYEQYF

D: -
size: -
J: TRBJ1-1
V: TRBV4-1
DNA: TGCGCCAGCAGCCAAGAGTCCAGGGGTGAAGCTTTCTTT
CDR3: CASSQESRGEAFF

D: -
size: -
J: TRBJ1-5
V: TRBV6-5
DNA: TGTGCCAGCTCGACAGGAGATCAGCCCCAGAATTTT
CDR3: CASSTGDQPQNF

D: -
size: -
J: TRBJ2-3
V: TRBV14
DNA: TGTGCCAGCAGCTATACAGATACGCAGTATTTT
CDR3: CASSYTDTQYF

D: -
size: -
J: TRBJ1-2
V: TRBV11-2
DNA: TGTGCCAGCAGCCCGACATGGACAGCCAACTATGGCTACACCTTC
CDR3: CASSPTWTANYGYTF

D: TRBD2
size: -
J: TRBJ2-1
V: TRBV14
DNA: TGTGCCAGCAGGGGGTATAGCGGGGGGAACAGCGGCAATGAGCAGTTCTTC
CDR3: CASRGYSGGNSGNEQFF

D: -
size: -
J: TRBJ2-1
V: TRBV7-9
DNA: TGTGCCAGCAGCTCAGACTTCCATGAGCAGTTCTTC
CDR3: CASSSDFHEQFF

D: TRBD1
size: -
J: TRBJ1-5
V: TRBV4-1
DNA: TGCGCCAGCAGCCCGAGGGACAGGGTTTTGAAGCCCCAGCATTTT
CDR3: CASSPRDRVLKPQHF

D: TRBD2
size: -
J: TRBJ2-7
V: TRBV4-1
DNA: TGCGCCAGCAGCCAAGCCGGACTAGCGGGGGTTTACGAGCAGTACTTC
CDR3: CASSQAGLAGVYEQYF

D: -
size: -
J: TRBJ1-2
V: TRBV28
DNA: TGTGCCAGCAGTTTTTCTTCGAACTATGGCTACACCTTC
CDR3: CASSFSSNYGYTF

D: -
size: -
J: TRBJ2-1
V: TRBV18
DNA: TGTGCCAGCTCACTCTCACAGTCCGACAGGAGTGAGCAGTTCTTC
CDR3: CASSLSQSDRSEQFF

D: -
size: -
J: TRBJ2-5
V: TRBV5-1
DNA: TGCGCCAGCAGCTTGGGCTTCCGGGGGGCGGAAGAGACCCAGTACTTC
CDR3: CASSLGFRGAEETQYF